Sequencing of this T cell receptor (beta chain) was carried out in a study of glioma-infiltrating T cells. V was clipped by 3 bases and J by 1 base; unmatched bases: 5. Germline CDR1 is DFQATT and CDR2 is SNEGSKA (reference sequence). This CDR3 region has 14 residues. TCR alpha and beta CDR3 regions were amplified from RNA using iRepertoire nested multiplex PCR. One-step reverse transcription and amplification started from roughly 100-400 ng of tissue mRNA or PBMC total RNA. TCRdb fed the multiplex PCR reads into MiXCR, producing one record per CDR3 protein. The sample has 12,000 or so distinct CDR3 sequences, 26% seen once; the top ten hold approximately 40%. General study points: Tissue and blood shared very few CDR3 sequences.

This clonotype is labeled medium-sized. As yet, its antigen is unknown. The sequenced sample consisted of glioma tissue, nonneoplastic brain tissue, or PBMCs (not recorded which). The genes are TRBV20-1 and TRBJ2-7; TRBD1 matches at 8 bases. The sequence was obtained from a human donor with low-grade glioma or glioblastoma, undergoing nonglioma brain surgery, or in good health (not recorded which). Written as DNA, the CDR3 is TGCAGTGCTAGGGACAGGGAGTTTTCCTACGAGCAGTACTTC. This encodes CSARDREFSYEQYF.